Below, one T cell receptor beta chain is given with its context. The table came from immunoSEQ multiplex PCR; TCRdb's copy has only in-frame clones and leaves some out. Among some 68,000 clones listed, about 90% were seen once. The sample belongs to a study of blood T cell repertoires in COVID-19. The CDR3 runs to 15 residues. Trimming stripped 2 bases from V and 4 bases from J, with 14 bases between. Germline-derived CDR1 and CDR2 are SGHDT and YYEEEE. The V and J genes are TRBV5-6 and TRBJ2-3, with a possible D match to TRBD2 (7 bases). Specimen: peripheral blood. This receptor was taken from a man aged 50 to 60 with COVID-19, enrolled during active disease. This chain's CDR3 is CASSLYGGRSDTQYF. CDR3 nucleotide sequence: TGTGCCAGCAGCTTATACGGGGGGCGCTCAGATACGCAGTATTTT.